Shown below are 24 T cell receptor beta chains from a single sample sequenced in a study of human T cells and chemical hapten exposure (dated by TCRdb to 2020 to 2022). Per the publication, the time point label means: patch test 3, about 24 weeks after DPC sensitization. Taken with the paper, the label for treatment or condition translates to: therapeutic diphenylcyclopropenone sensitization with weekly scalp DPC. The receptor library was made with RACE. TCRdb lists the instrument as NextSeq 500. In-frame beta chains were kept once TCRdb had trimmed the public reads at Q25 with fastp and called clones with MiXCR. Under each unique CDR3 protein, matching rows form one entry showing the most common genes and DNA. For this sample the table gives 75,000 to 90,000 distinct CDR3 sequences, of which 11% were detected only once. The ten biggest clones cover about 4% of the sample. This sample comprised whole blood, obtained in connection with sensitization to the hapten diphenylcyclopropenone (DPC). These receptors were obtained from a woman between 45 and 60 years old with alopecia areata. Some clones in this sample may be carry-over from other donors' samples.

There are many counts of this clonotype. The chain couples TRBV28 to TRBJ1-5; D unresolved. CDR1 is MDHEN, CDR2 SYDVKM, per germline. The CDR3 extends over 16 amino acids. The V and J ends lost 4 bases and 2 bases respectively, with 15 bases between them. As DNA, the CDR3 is TGTGCCAGCAGTTCCCGAGAAGGAGCGGGCAATCAGCCCCAGCATTTT. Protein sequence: CASSSREGAGNQPQHF. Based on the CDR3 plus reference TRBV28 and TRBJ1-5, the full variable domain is DVKVTQSSRYLVKRTGEKVFLECVQDMDHENMFWYRQDPGLGLRLIYFSYDVKMKEKGDIPEGYSVSREKKERFSLILESASTNQTSMYLCASSSREGAGNQPQHFGDGTRLSIL.

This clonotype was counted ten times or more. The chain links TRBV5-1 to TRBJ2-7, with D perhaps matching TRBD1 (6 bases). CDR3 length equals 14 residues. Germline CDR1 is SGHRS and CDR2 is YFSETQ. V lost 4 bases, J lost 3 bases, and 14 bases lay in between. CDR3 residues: CASSPRQGYYEQYF. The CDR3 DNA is TGCGCCAGCAGCCCCCGGCAGGGGTACTACGAGCAGTACTTC. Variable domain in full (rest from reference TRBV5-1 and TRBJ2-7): KAGVTQTPRYLIKTRGQQVTLSCSPISGHRSVSWYQQTPGQGLQFLFEYFSETQRNKGNFPGRFSGRQFSNSRSEMNVSTLELGDSALYLCASSPRQGYYEQYFGPGTRLTVT.

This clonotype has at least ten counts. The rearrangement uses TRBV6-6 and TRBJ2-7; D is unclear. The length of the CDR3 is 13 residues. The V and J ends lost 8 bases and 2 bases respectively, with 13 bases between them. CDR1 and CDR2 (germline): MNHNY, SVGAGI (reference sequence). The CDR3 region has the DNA TGTGCCAGCGGTGTAAGTTCCGCCTACGAGCAGTACTTC. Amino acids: CASGVSSAYEQYF.

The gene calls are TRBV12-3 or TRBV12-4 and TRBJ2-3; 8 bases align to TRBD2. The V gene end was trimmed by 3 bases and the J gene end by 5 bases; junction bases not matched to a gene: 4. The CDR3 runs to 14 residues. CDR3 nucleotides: TGTGCCAGCAGTTTCGGGGGGGCGGGAGATACGCAGTATTTT. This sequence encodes CASSFGGAGDTQYF.

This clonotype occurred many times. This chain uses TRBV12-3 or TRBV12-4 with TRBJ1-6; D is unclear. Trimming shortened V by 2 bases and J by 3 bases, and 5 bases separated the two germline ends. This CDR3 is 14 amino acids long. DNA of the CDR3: TGTGCCAGCAGTTTACCAGGCTATAATTCACCCCTCCACTTT. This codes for CASSLPGYNSPLHF.

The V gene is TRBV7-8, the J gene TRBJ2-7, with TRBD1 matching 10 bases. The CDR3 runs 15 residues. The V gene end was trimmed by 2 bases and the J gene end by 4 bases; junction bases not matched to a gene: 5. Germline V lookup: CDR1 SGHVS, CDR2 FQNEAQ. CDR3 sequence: CASSLSGTGVYEQYF. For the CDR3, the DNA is TGTGCCAGCAGCTTAAGCGGGACAGGGGTATACGAGCAGTACTTC.

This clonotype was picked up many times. CDR3 nucleotides: TGTGCCGTACCCGGAGCAGGGGTGATCGGCGGAGGCACTGAAGCTTTCTTT. Protein sequence: CAVPGAGVIGGGTEAFF. This chain links TRBV28 with TRBJ1-1; D is possibly TRBD1 (6 bases). From germline, CDR1 is MDHEN and CDR2 SYDVKM. The V gene lost 11 bases and the J gene lost 4 bases, with 29 bases spanning the gap. This CDR3 has 17 amino acids.

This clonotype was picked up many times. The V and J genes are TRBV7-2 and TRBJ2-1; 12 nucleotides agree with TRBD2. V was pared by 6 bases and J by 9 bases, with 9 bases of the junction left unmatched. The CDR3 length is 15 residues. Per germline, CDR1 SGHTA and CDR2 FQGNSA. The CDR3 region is CASSYTSGGFGEQFF. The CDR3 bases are TGTGCCAGCAGTTACACTAGCGGGGGGTTTGGTGAGCAGTTCTTC.

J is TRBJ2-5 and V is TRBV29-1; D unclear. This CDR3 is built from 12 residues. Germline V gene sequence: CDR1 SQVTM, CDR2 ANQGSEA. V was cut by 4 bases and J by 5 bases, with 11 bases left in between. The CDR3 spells CSVVTLMETQYF. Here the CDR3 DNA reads TGCAGCGTTGTAACCCTAATGGAGACCCAGTACTTC.

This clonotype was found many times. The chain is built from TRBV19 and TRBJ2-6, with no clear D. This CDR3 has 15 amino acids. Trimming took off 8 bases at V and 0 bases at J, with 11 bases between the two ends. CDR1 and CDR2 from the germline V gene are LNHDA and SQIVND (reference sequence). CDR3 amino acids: CASRLGNSGANVLTF. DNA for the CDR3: TGTGCCAGTCGTCTGGGGAACTCTGGGGCCAACGTCCTGACTTTC. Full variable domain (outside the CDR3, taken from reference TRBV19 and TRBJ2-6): DGGITQSPKYLFRKEGQNVTLSCEQNLNHDAMYWYRQDPGQGLRLIYYSQIVNDFQKGDIAEGYSVSREKKESFPLTVTSAQKNPTAFYLCASRLGNSGANVLTFGAGSRLTVL.

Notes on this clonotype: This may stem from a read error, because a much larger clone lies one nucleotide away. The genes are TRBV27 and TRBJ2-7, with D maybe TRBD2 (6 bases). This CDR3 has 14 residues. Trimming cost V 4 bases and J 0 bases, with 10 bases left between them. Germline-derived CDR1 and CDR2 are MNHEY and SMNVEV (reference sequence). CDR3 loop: CASSWDGSSYEQYF. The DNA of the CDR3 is TGTGCCAGCAGTTGGGACGGGAGCTCCTACGAGCAGTACTTC.

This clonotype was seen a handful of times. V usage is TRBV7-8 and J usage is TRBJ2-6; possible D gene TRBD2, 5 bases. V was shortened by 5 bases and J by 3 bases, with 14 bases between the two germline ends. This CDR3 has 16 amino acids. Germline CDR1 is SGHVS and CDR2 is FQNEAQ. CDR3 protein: CASSKGGPSGANVLTF. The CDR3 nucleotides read TGTGCCAGCAGCAAAGGCGGGCCAAGTGGGGCCAACGTCCTGACTTTC.

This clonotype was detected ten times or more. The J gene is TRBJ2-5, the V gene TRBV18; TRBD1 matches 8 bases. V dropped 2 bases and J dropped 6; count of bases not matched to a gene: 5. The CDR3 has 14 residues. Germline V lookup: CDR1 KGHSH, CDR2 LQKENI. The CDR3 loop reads CASSPGQGGQTQYF. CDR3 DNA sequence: TGTGCCAGCTCACCAGGACAGGGAGGACAGACCCAGTACTTC.

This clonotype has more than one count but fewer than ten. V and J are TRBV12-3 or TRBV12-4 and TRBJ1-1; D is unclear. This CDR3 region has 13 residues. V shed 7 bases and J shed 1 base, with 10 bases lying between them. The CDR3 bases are TGTGCCAGCACCCAAACTACGAACACTGAAGCTTTCTTT. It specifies CASTQTTNTEAFF.

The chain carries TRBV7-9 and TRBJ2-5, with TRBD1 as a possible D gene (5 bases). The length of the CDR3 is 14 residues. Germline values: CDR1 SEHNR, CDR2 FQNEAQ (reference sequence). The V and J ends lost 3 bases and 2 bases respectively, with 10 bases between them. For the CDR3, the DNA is TGTGCCAGCAGCTTGATGGCAGGGCAAGAGACCCAGTACTTC. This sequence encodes CASSLMAGQETQYF.

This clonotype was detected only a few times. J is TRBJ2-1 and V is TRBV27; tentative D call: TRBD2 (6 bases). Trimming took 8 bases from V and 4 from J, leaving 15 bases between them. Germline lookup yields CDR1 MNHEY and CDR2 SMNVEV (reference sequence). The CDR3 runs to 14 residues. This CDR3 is CASCVGGPYNEQFF. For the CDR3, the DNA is TGTGCCAGCTGCGTGGGAGGACCTTACAATGAGCAGTTCTTC.

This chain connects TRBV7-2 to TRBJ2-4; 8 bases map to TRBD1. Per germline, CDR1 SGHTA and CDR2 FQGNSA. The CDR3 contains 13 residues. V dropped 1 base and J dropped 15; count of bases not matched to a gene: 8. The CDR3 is CASSLVFGQGGYF. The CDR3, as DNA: TGTGCCAGCAGCTTAGTGTTCGGACAGGGCGGGTACTTC.

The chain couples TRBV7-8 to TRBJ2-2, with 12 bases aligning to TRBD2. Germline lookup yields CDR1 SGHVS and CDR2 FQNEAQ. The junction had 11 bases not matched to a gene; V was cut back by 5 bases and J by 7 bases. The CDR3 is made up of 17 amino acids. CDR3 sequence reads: CASSLTNLAGGNGELFF. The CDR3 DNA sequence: TGTGCCAGCAGCCTTACTAATCTAGCGGGAGGGAACGGGGAGCTGTTTTTT.

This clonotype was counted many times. The CDR3 sequence is CASMPELSGANVLTF. CDR3 in DNA: TGTGCCAGCATGCCGGAGCTCTCTGGGGCCAACGTCCTGACTTTC. The chain has TRBV6-6 and TRBJ2-6; D unclear. Trimming took 7 bases from V and 0 from J, leaving 10 bases between them. The germline V gene has CDR1 MNHNY and CDR2 SVGAGI (reference sequence). The CDR3 is made up of 15 amino acids.

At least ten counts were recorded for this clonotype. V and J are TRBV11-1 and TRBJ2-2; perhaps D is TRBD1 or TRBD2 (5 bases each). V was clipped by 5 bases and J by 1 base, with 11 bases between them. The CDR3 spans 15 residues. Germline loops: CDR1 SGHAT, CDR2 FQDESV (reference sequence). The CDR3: CASSPGRGNTGELFF. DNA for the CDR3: TGTGCCAGCAGCCCAGGGAGAGGGAACACCGGGGAGCTGTTTTTT.

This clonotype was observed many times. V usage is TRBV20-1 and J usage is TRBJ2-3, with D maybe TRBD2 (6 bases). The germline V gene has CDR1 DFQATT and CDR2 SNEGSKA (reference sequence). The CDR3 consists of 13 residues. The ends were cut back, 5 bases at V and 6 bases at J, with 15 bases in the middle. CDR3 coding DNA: TGCAGTGCTGAAATACTAGCCTCGGATACGCAGTATTTT. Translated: CSAEILASDTQYF.

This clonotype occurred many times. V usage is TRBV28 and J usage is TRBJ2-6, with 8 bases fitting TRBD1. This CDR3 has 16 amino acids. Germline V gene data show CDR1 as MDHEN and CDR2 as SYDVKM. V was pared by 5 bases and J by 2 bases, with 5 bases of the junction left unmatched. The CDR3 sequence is CASSGTGPPGANVLTF. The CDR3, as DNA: TGTGCCAGCAGTGGGACAGGCCCTCCTGGGGCCAACGTCCTGACTTTC.

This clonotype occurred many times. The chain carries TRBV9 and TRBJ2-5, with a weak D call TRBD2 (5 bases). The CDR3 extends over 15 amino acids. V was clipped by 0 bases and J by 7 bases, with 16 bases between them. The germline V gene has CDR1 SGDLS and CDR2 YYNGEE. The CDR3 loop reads CASSVGVNGIGTQYF. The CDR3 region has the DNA TGTGCCAGCAGCGTAGGAGTGAACGGGATAGGGACCCAGTACTTC. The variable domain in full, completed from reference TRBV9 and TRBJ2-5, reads DSGVTQTPKHLITATGQRVTLRCSPRSGDLSVYWYQQSLDQGLQFLIQYYNGEERAKGNILERFSAQQFPDLHSELNLSSLELGDSALYFCASSVGVNGIGTQYFGPGTRLLVL.

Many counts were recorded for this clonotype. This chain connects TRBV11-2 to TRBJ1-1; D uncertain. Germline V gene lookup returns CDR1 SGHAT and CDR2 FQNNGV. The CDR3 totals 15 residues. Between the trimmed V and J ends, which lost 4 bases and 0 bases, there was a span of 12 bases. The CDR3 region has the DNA TGTGCCAGCAGCTCTCCTCACGGGGTGAACACTGAAGCTTTCTTT. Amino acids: CASSSPHGVNTEAFF.